Each of the 31 T cell receptor beta chains below was sequenced from the same sample in a study of blood T cell repertoires in COVID-19. The method was immunoSEQ multiplex PCR; TCRdb's version includes in-frame clones alone and lacks a portion of them. The repertoire has about 180,000 clones, about 81% of them found once; the top ten carry approximately 12%. The sample comprised peripheral blood. The origin of the receptors is a woman of 80 years or more with COVID-19, enrolled during active disease.

The genes are TRBV4-1 and TRBJ2-4; TRBD2 agrees at 10 bases. The CDR3 runs 21 residues. V shed 1 base, J shed 0 bases, and the junction held 15 bases outside the gene matches. Germline V gene data show CDR1 as MGHRA and CDR2 as YSYEKL. The CDR3 nucleotides are TGCGCCAGCAGCCAAGCCGACAGAGCGGGGGGGCCGATATTAGCCAAAAACATTCAGTACTTC. It yields the protein CASSQADRAGGPILAKNIQYF.

The chain recombines TRBV4-2 with TRBJ2-5; weak D call: TRBD2 (7 bases). Germline V lookup: CDR1 LGHNA, CDR2 YNFKEQ. This CDR3 contains 16 residues. The ends were cut back, 1 base at V and 5 bases at J, with 17 bases in the middle. The CDR3 protein is CASSQAGDYEWETQYF. DNA of the CDR3: TGTGCCAGCAGCCAAGCAGGGGACTATGAATGGGAGACCCAGTACTTC.

V usage is TRBV6-6 and J usage is TRBJ2-3; 7 nucleotides line up with TRBD2. Germline V gene lookup returns CDR1 MNHNY and CDR2 SVGAGI (reference sequence). J lost 1 base, V lost 5 bases, and 12 bases had no gene match. The CDR3 is 17 amino acids. CDR3 DNA sequence: TGTGCCAGCAGTCAAATTAGCGGGCGAGGCGGCACAGATACGCAGTATTTT. Translating gives CASSQISGRGGTDTQYF.

CDR3 protein: CASSQERGLFREKLFF. The CDR3 bases are TGTGCCAGCAGCCAGGAAAGGGGGCTCTTCCGAGAAAAACTGTTTTTT. This chain uses TRBV3-1 (or the pseudogene TRBV3-2) with TRBJ1-4; TRBD1 agrees at 7 bases. V was clipped by 3 bases and J by 8 bases; unmatched bases: 12. Germline V CDR1 and CDR2: LGHDT, YNNKEL (reference sequence). This CDR3 is 16 amino acids long.

The chain is built from TRBV24-1 and TRBJ2-5, with TRBD1 matching 7 bases. This CDR3 contains 14 residues. From germline, CDR1 is KGHDR and CDR2 SFDVKD. Trimming at V came to 3 bases and at J to 2 bases, leaving 2 bases not matched to a gene. DNA for the CDR3: TGTGCCACCAGTGATCCAGGGGGTCAAGAGACCCAGTACTTC. Translated: CATSDPGGQETQYF.

This clone was detected only once. The chain combines TRBV4-1 with TRBJ2-1; 9 nucleotides agree with TRBD2. J was trimmed by 10 bases and V by 1 base; bases with no gene match: 11. CDR3 length: 16 residues. Germline V gene lookup returns CDR1 MGHRA and CDR2 YSYEKL. The chain's CDR3 is CASSQAPGGRAGEQFF. For the CDR3, the DNA is TGCGCCAGCAGCCAAGCCCCCGGCGGGAGGGCCGGAGAGCAGTTCTTC.

The V call is TRBV4-3, the J call TRBJ1-2, with unresolved D. The CDR3 covers 13 residues. CDR1 and CDR2 (germline): LGHNA, YSLEER. V shed 0 bases and J shed 2 bases, with 4 bases lying between them. The CDR3 sequence: CASSQELNYGYTF. CDR3 DNA sequence: TGCGCCAGCAGCCAAGAACTCAACTATGGCTACACCTTC.

The J gene is TRBJ1-1, the V gene TRBV5-6; TRBD1 might be the D (6 bases). The CDR3 extends over 13 amino acids. V was pared by 3 bases and J by 7 bases, with 13 bases between. CDR1 is SGHDT, CDR2 YYEEEE, per germline. CDR3 protein: CASSWGGRGEAFF. CDR3 bases: TGTGCCAGCAGCTGGGGGGGGCGAGGTGAAGCTTTCTTT.

This chain uses TRBV7-8 with TRBJ2-7, with D unclear. Trimming took 3 bases from V and 0 from J, leaving 6 bases between them. Germline CDR1 SGHVS, CDR2 FQNEAQ. This CDR3 region has 13 residues. The chain's CDR3 is CASSFLGSYEQYF. The CDR3 DNA follows: TGTGCCAGCAGCTTTCTCGGCTCCTACGAGCAGTACTTC.

V gene TRBV7-9 combines with J gene TRBJ1-2; D gene unclear. Between the trimmed V and J ends, which lost 7 bases and 4 bases, there was a span of 13 bases. This CDR3 contains 13 residues. CDR1 and CDR2 (germline): SEHNR, FQNEAQ (reference sequence). This CDR3 is CASTFGYGYGYTF. The CDR3 DNA reads TGTGCCAGCACCTTCGGGTACGGCTATGGCTACACCTTC. Variable domain in full (rest from reference TRBV7-9 and TRBJ1-2): DTGVSQNPRHKITKRGQNVTFRCDPISEHNRLYWYRQTLGQGPEFLTYFQNEAQLEKSRLLSDRFSAERPKGSFSTLEIQRTEQGDSAMYLCASTFGYGYGYTFGSGTRLTVV.

This clone was seen a handful of times. V and J are TRBV6-1 and TRBJ2-7; TRBD1 agrees at 9 bases. The CDR3 is 15 amino acids. Germline V CDR1 and CDR2: MNHNS, SASEGT. V dropped 5 bases and J dropped 7; count of bases not matched to a gene: 12. The CDR3 region has the DNA TGTGCCAGCAGTTCCCCGGGACAGGGACATCTGGAGCAGTACTTC. Protein: CASSSPGQGHLEQYF.

The chain joins TRBV7-3 to TRBJ1-1, with D perhaps matching TRBD1 (5 bases). Trimming shortened V by 5 bases and J by 1 base, and 8 bases separated the two germline ends. Germline V gives CDR1 SGHTA, CDR2 FQGTGA. The CDR3 runs 13 residues. The CDR3 DNA sequence: TGTGCCAGCAGCCGACAGCCGAACACTGAAGCTTTCTTT. Translating gives CASSRQPNTEAFF.

This rearrangement joins TRBV2 to TRBJ1-5; D call uncertain. V lost 6 bases, J lost 11 bases, and 17 bases lay in between. The germline V gene encodes CDR1 SNHLY and CDR2 FYNNEI. CDR3 length equals 13 residues. CDR3 DNA: TGTGCCAGCAGCGCCCGGGGTGGGGTAGCCCAGCATTTT. It translates to CASSARGGVAQHF. Using reference TRBV2 and TRBJ1-5 for the parts outside the CDR3, the full variable domain is EPEVTQTPSHQVTQMGQEVILRCVPISNHLYFYWYRQILGQKVEFLVSFYNNEISEKSEIFDDQFSVERPDGSNFTLKIRSTKLEDSAMYFCASSARGGVAQHFGDGTRLSIL.

The chain is built from TRBV12-3 or TRBV12-4 and TRBJ1-6; D unclear. The length of the CDR3 is 12 residues. V gave up 2 bases and J gave up 10 bases, with 6 bases separating them. DNA of the CDR3: TGTGCCAGCAGTTTATTGGGCTCACCCCTCCACTTT. Translating it yields CASSLLGSPLHF.

The chain couples TRBV6-2 or TRBV6-3 to TRBJ2-7, with D tentatively TRBD2 (5 bases). The ends were cut back, 4 bases at V and 4 bases at J, with 17 bases in the middle. Germline CDR1 reads MNHEY; CDR2 reads SVGEGT. CDR3 size: 15 residues. The CDR3 region is CASSFTRPGFYEQYF. The DNA for the CDR3 is TGTGCCAGCAGTTTCACCCGGCCGGGGTTTTACGAGCAGTACTTC.

The chain combines TRBV2 with TRBJ2-1, with D possibly TRBD2 on 5 matching bases. V was clipped by 4 bases and J by 2 bases, with 12 bases between them. The length of the CDR3 is 15 residues. Germline CDR1 reads SNHLY; CDR2 reads FYNNEI. The CDR3 loop is CASSGNSGPYNEQFF. DNA of the CDR3: TGTGCCAGCAGTGGGAACAGCGGCCCCTACAATGAGCAGTTCTTC.

V is TRBV5-1 and J is TRBJ2-2; no definite D call. CDR3 length: 16 residues. Trimming removed 0 bases from V and 4 bases from J, with 13 bases in between. CDR1 SGHRS and CDR2 YFSETQ come from the germline V gene. CDR3 bases: TGCGCCAGCAGCTTGGTGGGTAGCTCGGTCACCGGGGAGCTGTTTTTT. Its protein product is CASSLVGSSVTGELFF. The full variable domain, its missing parts supplied by reference TRBV5-1 and TRBJ2-2, is KAGVTQTPRYLIKTRGQQVTLSCSPISGHRSVSWYQQTPGQGLQFLFEYFSETQRNKGNFPGRFSGRQFSNSRSEMNVSTLELGDSALYLCASSLVGSSVTGELFFGEGSRLTVL.

In this sample, this clone turned up a few times. CDR3 loop: CASSFRTSGGERQYF. CDR3 in DNA: TGTGCCAGCAGCTTCAGGACTAGCGGGGGGGAACGTCAGTATTTT. The chain couples TRBV7-8 to TRBJ2-3; 15 nucleotides match TRBD2. Germline V gene data show CDR1 as SGHVS and CDR2 as FQNEAQ. This CDR3 region has 15 residues. The V gene end was trimmed by 3 bases and the J gene end by 12 bases; junction bases not matched to a gene: 7.

The V call is TRBV30, the J call TRBJ1-6; D is ambiguous. The CDR3 sequence is 12 residues long. CDR1 and CDR2 from the germline V gene are GTSNPN and SVGIG (reference sequence). Trimming removed 2 bases at V and 9 bases at J, with 8 bases between. This CDR3 reads CAWSPQSSPLHF. The CDR3 coding sequence is TGTGCCTGGAGTCCCCAGTCTTCACCCCTCCACTTT.

V gene TRBV30 combines with J gene TRBJ2-2; TRBD1 matches 10 bases. This CDR3 has 16 amino acids. Germline-derived CDR1 and CDR2 are GTSNPN and SVGIG (reference sequence). After removal of 3 bases from V and 6 bases from J, the junction contained 10 bases not matched to a gene. The CDR3 nucleotides read TGTGCCTGGAGCGACCCGGACAGGGGGGAGGCCGGGGAGCTGTTTTTT. Its translation is CAWSDPDRGEAGELFF.

The V gene is TRBV27, the J gene TRBJ2-1; no clear D. Germline CDR1 reads MNHEY; CDR2 reads SMNVEV (reference sequence). CDR3 length: 13 amino acids. Trimming took 2 bases from V and 4 from J, leaving 6 bases between them. The CDR3 coding sequence is TGTGCCAGCAGTTTAACGGAGTACAATGAGCAGTTCTTC. This encodes CASSLTEYNEQFF.

V and J are TRBV10-3 and TRBJ2-1; 16 nucleotides line up with TRBD2. This CDR3 has 16 amino acids. Per germline, CDR1 ENHRY and CDR2 SYGVKD. With 5 bases clipped from V and 6 bases from J, the junction kept 4 bases outside the gene matches. CDR3 in DNA: TGTGCCATCAGTACTGGGACTAGCGGGAGGGGCAATGAGCAGTTCTTC. Translation gives CAISTGTSGRGNEQFF.

This chain links TRBV10-3 with TRBJ2-7; 9 bases are a match to TRBD1. Germline V lookup: CDR1 ENHRY, CDR2 SYGVKD. CDR3 size: 13 residues. The V gene end was trimmed by 6 bases and the J gene end by 5 bases; junction bases not matched to a gene: 5. CDR3 nucleotide sequence: TGTGCCATCAGCCGGGACAGGGTCGACGAGCAGTACTTC. The encoded protein is CAISRDRVDEQYF.

V is TRBV7-6 and J is TRBJ2-3; TRBD2 matches 7 bases. V gave up 5 bases and J gave up 3 bases; unmatched junction bases: 11. The CDR3 length is 16 residues. CDR1 and CDR2 (germline): SGHVS, FNYEAQ. In nucleotides, the CDR3 is TGTGCCAGCAGCCTGACGACTAGCTGGGCGACAGATACGCAGTATTTT. It is translated as CASSLTTSWATDTQYF.

The chain links TRBV11-3 to TRBJ2-7; tentative D call: TRBD1 (6 bases). Between the trimmed V and J ends, which lost 5 bases and 0 bases, there was a span of 8 bases. Germline CDR1 and CDR2: SGHNT and YENEEA. The CDR3 extends over 13 amino acids. CDR3 nucleotides: TGTGCCAGCAGCAGACAGGACTCCTACGAGCAGTACTTC. Its protein is CASSRQDSYEQYF.

This chain links TRBV24-1 with TRBJ2-2, with 7 bases aligning to TRBD1. The CDR3 is 14 residues long. Losses at the gene ends were 2 bases for V and 7 bases for J; bases not matched to a gene: 3. Germline loops: CDR1 KGHDR, CDR2 SFDVKD. The chain's CDR3 is CATSDYDRVGELFF. CDR3 bases: TGTGCCACCAGTGATTACGACAGGGTCGGGGAGCTGTTTTTT.

The rearrangement uses TRBV5-1 and TRBJ2-1; 9 bases fit TRBD2. The J segment lost 1 base and the V segment lost 2 bases, leaving 1 base of the junction unmatched. Germline V CDR1 and CDR2: SGHRS, YFSETQ. CDR3 length: 15 residues. The CDR3: CASSFSGSSYNEQFF. CDR3 coding DNA: TGCGCCAGCAGCTTTAGCGGGAGTTCCTACAATGAGCAGTTCTTC. Filled out from reference TRBV5-1 and TRBJ2-1, the complete variable domain reads KAGVTQTPRYLIKTRGQQVTLSCSPISGHRSVSWYQQTPGQGLQFLFEYFSETQRNKGNFPGRFSGRQFSNSRSEMNVSTLELGDSALYLCASSFSGSSYNEQFFGPGTRLTVL.

The genes are TRBV28 and TRBJ2-5; the D gene is possibly TRBD1 (6 bases). Between the trimmed V and J ends, which lost 7 bases and 7 bases, there was a span of 28 bases. This CDR3 spans 17 amino acids. Germline V gene sequence: CDR1 MDHEN, CDR2 SYDVKM. The CDR3 DNA follows: TGTGCCAGCATTAGTACGGAAACAGGGTGGGGGTATGGGACCCAGTACTTC. Translated, it gives CASISTETGWGYGTQYF.

In its sample, this clone was seen a few times. The CDR3 here is CASSLTGANTGELFF. DNA of the CDR3: TGTGCCAGCAGTTTAACCGGAGCCAACACCGGGGAGCTGTTTTTT. V and J are TRBV6-2 or TRBV6-3 and TRBJ2-2; no firm D call. Germline V lookup: CDR1 MNHEY, CDR2 SVGEGT. This CDR3 region has 15 residues. Trimming left V 4 bases short and J 2 bases short, with 11 bases between.

This clone was seen only once. This rearrangement joins TRBV19 to TRBJ2-7, with 9 bases that match TRBD2. V dropped 6 bases and J dropped 3; count of bases not matched to a gene: 12. The germline V gene has CDR1 LNHDA and CDR2 SQIVND (reference sequence). The CDR3 has 16 amino acids. The CDR3 DNA sequence: TGTGCCAGTAGCAGCGGCCGGACTAGCGCAGGCTACGAGCAGTACTTC. Protein: CASSSGRTSAGYEQYF.

V and J are TRBV6-2 or TRBV6-3 and TRBJ1-6; D possibly corresponds to TRBD1 (5 bases). The CDR3 extends over 17 amino acids. V was clipped by 0 bases and J by 0 bases, with 9 bases between them. The germline V gene encodes CDR1 MNHEY and CDR2 SVGEGT. CDR3 nucleotide sequence: TGTGCCAGCAGTTACTCCAGGGATGGCTCCTATAATTCACCCCTCCACTTT. It yields the protein CASSYSRDGSYNSPLHF.